The next 17 T cell receptor beta chains were all read from a single sample in a study of T cell responses to AZD1222 COVID-19 vaccine. Profiling relied on immunoSEQ multiplex PCR, and the TCRdb table lists in-frame clones only, not all of them. Of tens of thousands of clones in the sample, 70% to 90% were seen once. This material consisted of peripheral blood, taken on day 0 of AZD1222 vaccination. These receptor sequences come from an adult in good health.

The chain carries TRBV5-6 and TRBJ2-7, with 9 positions matching TRBD1. This CDR3 comprises 15 residues. In germline, CDR1 is SGHDT, CDR2 YYEEEE. V lost 0 bases to trimming and J lost 4 bases; unmatched junction nucleotides: 5. CDR3 region: CASSLGDRVLYEQYF. The CDR3 bases are TGTGCCAGCAGCTTGGGGGACAGGGTGTTATACGAGCAGTACTTC.

The chain carries TRBV9 and TRBJ2-5; 14 nucleotides line up with TRBD2. Germline assignment: CDR1 SGDLS and CDR2 YYNGEE. The CDR3 contains 18 residues. V trimming: 4 bases; J trimming: 1 base; junction bases outside the gene matches: 9. CDR3 in amino acids: CASSTTPGTSGGQETQYF. The DNA for the CDR3 is TGTGCCAGCAGCACCACTCCCGGGACTAGCGGGGGCCAAGAGACCCAGTACTTC.

The chain is built from TRBV10-2 and TRBJ2-5; a weak D match, TRBD2 (5 bases). Germline V gives CDR1 WSHSY, CDR2 SAAADI. This CDR3 spans 13 amino acids. Trimming cost V 3 bases and J 5 bases, with 10 bases left between them. CDR3 bases: TGCGCCAGCAGTGACTGGGAGTCGGAGACCCAGTACTTC. This gives the protein CASSDWESETQYF.

J is TRBJ2-1 and V is TRBV9; 12 positions agree with TRBD2. Germline CDR1 and CDR2: SGDLS and YYNGEE. This CDR3 is 15 amino acids long. V was clipped by 3 bases and J by 6 bases; unmatched bases: 4. CDR3 sequence: CASSGLAGVVNEQFF. The CDR3 DNA reads TGTGCCAGCAGCGGACTAGCGGGAGTGGTCAATGAGCAGTTCTTC.

The chain has TRBV5-1 and TRBJ2-2, with D perhaps TRBD1 (5 bases). CDR1 and CDR2 (germline): SGHRS, YFSETQ. Between the trimmed V and J ends, which lost 1 base and 6 bases, there was a span of 13 bases. This CDR3 is built from 15 residues. The CDR3: CASSLTGPNPGELFF. The CDR3 coding sequence is TGCGCCAGCAGCTTGACAGGTCCCAATCCCGGGGAGCTGTTTTTT.

The V gene is TRBV19, the J gene TRBJ2-4; unclear D gene. Germline assignment: CDR1 LNHDA and CDR2 SQIVND (reference sequence). The CDR3 has 15 residues. The V and J ends lost 6 bases and 3 bases respectively, with 15 bases between them. CDR3 loop: CASSPLPAVKNIQYF. The CDR3 DNA reads TGTGCCAGTAGCCCACTCCCTGCGGTCAAAAACATTCAGTACTTC.

The chain is built from TRBV5-4 and TRBJ2-7; D might be TRBD1 (5 bases). Trimming took off 3 bases at V and 0 bases at J, with 13 bases between the two ends. This CDR3 is built from 15 residues. The germline CDR1 and CDR2 sequences are SGHNT and YYREEE (reference sequence). The chain's CDR3 is CASSSVQGLSYEQYF. For the CDR3, the DNA is TGTGCCAGCAGCTCTGTCCAGGGTCTCTCCTACGAGCAGTACTTC.

The chain couples TRBV30 to TRBJ2-3, with 7 nucleotides matching TRBD2. V lost 0 bases and J lost 5; bases outside the gene matches: 2. The CDR3 is 13 residues long. Germline V gene data show CDR1 as GTSNPN and CDR2 as SVGIG (reference sequence). The CDR3 spells CAWSVREGDTQYF. The CDR3 DNA reads as TGTGCCTGGAGTGTTAGGGAGGGAGATACGCAGTATTTT.

This chain joins TRBV2 and TRBJ2-6; TRBD2 matches 11 bases. The V gene's germline CDR1 is SNHLY and CDR2 FYNNEI. V was clipped by 0 bases and J by 3 bases; unmatched bases: 10. CDR3 length: 20 amino acids. The CDR3 nucleotides are TGTGCCAGCAGTGAAGCCCCCCCCCTAGCGGGAGGACGTGGGGCCAACGTCCTGACTTTC. It codes for CASSEAPPLAGGRGANVLTF.

The chain recombines TRBV7-9 with TRBJ2-1; D is ambiguous. The CDR3 has 15 residues. Between the trimmed V and J ends, which lost 5 bases and 4 bases, there was a span of 15 bases. Germline loops: CDR1 SEHNR, CDR2 FQNEAQ (reference sequence). The CDR3 protein is CASSPAGHNYNEQFF. The CDR3 region has the DNA TGTGCCAGCAGCCCTGCCGGGCATAATTACAATGAGCAGTTCTTC.

V usage is TRBV30 and J usage is TRBJ1-1; possibly TRBD1 for D (6 bases). The germline V gene has CDR1 GTSNPN and CDR2 SVGIG (reference sequence). There are 11 residues in the CDR3. V lost 5 bases to trimming and J lost 7 bases, with 11 bases between them. The CDR3, as DNA: TGTGCCTGGTCTGGGACATTTGAAGCTTTCTTT. It encodes CAWSGTFEAFF.

The CDR3 reads CASSPPYGELFF. CDR3 DNA sequence: TGTGCCAGCAGCCCACCGTACGGGGAGCTGTTTTTT. This chain uses TRBV11-2 with TRBJ2-2; D not certain. The germline V gene encodes CDR1 SGHAT and CDR2 FQNNGV. The V end lost 5 bases, the J end lost 7 bases, and 8 bases lay between the germline ends. The CDR3 sequence is 12 residues long. The variable domain in full, with the rest retrieved from reference TRBV11-2 and TRBJ2-2, is EAGVAQSPRYKIIEKRQSVAFWCNPISGHATLYWYQQILGQGPKLLIQFQNNGVVDDSQLPKDRFSAERLKGVDSTLKIQPAKLEDSAVYLCASSPPYGELFFGEGSRLTVL.

V gene TRBV5-4 combines with J gene TRBJ2-1; TRBD1 aligns across 7 bases. The CDR3 covers 15 residues. V gave up 0 bases and J gave up 6 bases; unmatched junction bases: 6. Per the germline V gene, CDR1 is SGHNT and CDR2 is YYREEE (reference sequence). The CDR3 nucleotides read TGTGCCAGCAGCTTGGGACAGGGAACTGGCAATGAGCAGTTCTTC. It yields the protein CASSLGQGTGNEQFF.

V and J are TRBV28 and TRBJ1-2; no firm D call. Germline V gene sequence: CDR1 MDHEN, CDR2 SYDVKM. The CDR3 runs 12 residues. V was trimmed by 5 bases and J by 2 bases, leaving 6 bases between them. CDR3 residues: CASSSLNYGYTF. CDR3 sequence (DNA): TGTGCCAGCAGTAGCCTCAACTATGGCTACACCTTC.

The chain carries TRBV10-2 and TRBJ2-7; D not certain. Germline V gives CDR1 WSHSY, CDR2 SAAADI. The V and J ends lost 3 bases and 3 bases respectively, with 15 bases between them. The CDR3 spans 15 residues. The CDR3 is CASSEEGPIVYEQYF. As DNA, the CDR3 is TGCGCCAGCAGTGAAGAAGGGCCAATTGTCTACGAGCAGTACTTC.

This clone was seen a few times. The chain links TRBV27 to TRBJ1-1; D not resolved. V lost 5 bases and J 4 bases, leaving 11 bases between the germline ends. CDR3 length: 13 residues. Germline CDR1 is MNHEY and CDR2 is SMNVEV (reference sequence). This CDR3 reads CASSREARTEAFF. For the CDR3, the DNA is TGTGCCAGCAGTCGGGAGGCCCGCACTGAAGCTTTCTTT.

V gene TRBV27 combines with J gene TRBJ1-2; D is possibly TRBD1 (5 bases). The germline gives CDR1 MNHEY, CDR2 SMNVEV (reference sequence). V lost 5 bases and J 7 bases, leaving 17 bases between the germline ends. The CDR3 is 14 amino acids. The CDR3 sequence is CASSLFRGGGGYTF. The CDR3 DNA reads TGTGCCAGCAGTCTCTTCCGAGGCGGGGGTGGCTACACCTTC.